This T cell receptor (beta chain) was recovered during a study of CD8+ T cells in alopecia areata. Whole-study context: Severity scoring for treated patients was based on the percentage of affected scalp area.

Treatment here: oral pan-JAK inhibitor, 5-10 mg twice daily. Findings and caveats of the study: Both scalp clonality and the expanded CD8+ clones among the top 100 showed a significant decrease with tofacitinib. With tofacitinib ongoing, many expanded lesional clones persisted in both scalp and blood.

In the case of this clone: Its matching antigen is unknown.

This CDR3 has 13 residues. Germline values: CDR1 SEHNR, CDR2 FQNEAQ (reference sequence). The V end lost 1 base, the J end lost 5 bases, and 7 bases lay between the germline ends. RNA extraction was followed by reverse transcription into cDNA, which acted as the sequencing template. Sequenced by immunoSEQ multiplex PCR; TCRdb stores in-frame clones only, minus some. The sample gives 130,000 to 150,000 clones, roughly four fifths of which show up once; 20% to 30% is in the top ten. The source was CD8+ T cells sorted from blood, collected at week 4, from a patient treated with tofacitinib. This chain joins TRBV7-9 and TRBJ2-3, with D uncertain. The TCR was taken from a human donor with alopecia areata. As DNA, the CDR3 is TGTGCCAGCAGCTTAGGTTATGGAGATACGCAGTATTTT. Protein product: CASSLGYGDTQYF.